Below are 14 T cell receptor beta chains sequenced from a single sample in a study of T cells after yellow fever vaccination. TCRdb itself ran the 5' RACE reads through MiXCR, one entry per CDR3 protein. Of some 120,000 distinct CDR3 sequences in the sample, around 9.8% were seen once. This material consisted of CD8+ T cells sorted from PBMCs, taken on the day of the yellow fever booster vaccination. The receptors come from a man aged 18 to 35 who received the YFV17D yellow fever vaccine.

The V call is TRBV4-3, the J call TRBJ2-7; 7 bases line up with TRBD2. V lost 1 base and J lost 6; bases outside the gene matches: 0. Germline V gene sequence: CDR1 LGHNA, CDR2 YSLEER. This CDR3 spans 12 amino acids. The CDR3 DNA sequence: TGCGCCAGCAGCCAAGGGGGGGGCGAGCAGTACTTC. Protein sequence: CASSQGGGEQYF.

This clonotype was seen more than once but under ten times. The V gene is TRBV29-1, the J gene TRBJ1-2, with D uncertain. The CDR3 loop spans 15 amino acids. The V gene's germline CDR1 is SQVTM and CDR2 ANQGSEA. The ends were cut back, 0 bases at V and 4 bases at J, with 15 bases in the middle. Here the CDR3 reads CSVEDATALPYGYTF. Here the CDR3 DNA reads TGCAGCGTTGAAGATGCCACAGCACTTCCCTATGGCTACACCTTC. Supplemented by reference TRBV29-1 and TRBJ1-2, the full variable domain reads SAVISQKPSRDICQRGTSLTIQCQVDSQVTMMFWYRQQPGQSLTLIATANQGSEATYESGFVIDKFPISRPNLTFSTLTVSNMSPEDSSIYLCSVEDATALPYGYTFGSGTRLTVV.

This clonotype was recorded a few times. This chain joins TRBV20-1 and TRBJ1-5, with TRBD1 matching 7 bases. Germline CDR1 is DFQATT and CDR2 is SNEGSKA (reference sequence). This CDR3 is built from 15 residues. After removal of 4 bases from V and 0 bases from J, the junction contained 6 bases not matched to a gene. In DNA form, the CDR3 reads TGCAGTGCTATCGACAGGGATTATAGCAATCAGCCCCAGCATTTT. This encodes CSAIDRDYSNQPQHF.

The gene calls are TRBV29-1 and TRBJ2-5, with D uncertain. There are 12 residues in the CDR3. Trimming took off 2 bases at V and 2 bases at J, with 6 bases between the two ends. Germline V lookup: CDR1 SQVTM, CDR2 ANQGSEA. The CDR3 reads CSVETEQETQYF. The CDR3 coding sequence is TGCAGCGTTGAAACGGAACAAGAGACCCAGTACTTC.

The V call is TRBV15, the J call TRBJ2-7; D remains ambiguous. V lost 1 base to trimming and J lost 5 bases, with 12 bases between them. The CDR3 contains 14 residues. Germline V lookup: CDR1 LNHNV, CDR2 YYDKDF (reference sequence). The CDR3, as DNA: TGTGCCACCAGCAGAGGTATGAGTTCCGACGAGCAGTACGTC. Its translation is CATSRGMSSDEQYV.

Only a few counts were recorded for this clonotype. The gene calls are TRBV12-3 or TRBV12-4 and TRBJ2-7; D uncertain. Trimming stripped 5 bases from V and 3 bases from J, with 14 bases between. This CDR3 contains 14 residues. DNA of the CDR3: TGTGCCAGCAGTCCGTCCCCCAACAGCTACGAGCAGTACTTC. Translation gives CASSPSPNSYEQYF.

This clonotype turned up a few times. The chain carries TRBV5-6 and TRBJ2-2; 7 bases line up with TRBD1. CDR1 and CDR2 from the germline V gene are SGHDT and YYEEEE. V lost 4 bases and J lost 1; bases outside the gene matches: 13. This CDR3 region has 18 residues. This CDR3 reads CASSVRTGRSGNTGELFF. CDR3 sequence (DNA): TGTGCCAGCAGCGTCAGGACAGGCCGGTCAGGGAACACCGGGGAGCTGTTTTTT.

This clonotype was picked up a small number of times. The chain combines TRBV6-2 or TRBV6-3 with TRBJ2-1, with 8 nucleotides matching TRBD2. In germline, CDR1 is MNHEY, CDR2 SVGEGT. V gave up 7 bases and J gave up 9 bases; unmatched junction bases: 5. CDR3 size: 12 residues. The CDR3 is CASNPGGVEQFF. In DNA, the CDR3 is TGTGCCAGCAACCCCGGGGGGGTTGAGCAGTTCTTC.

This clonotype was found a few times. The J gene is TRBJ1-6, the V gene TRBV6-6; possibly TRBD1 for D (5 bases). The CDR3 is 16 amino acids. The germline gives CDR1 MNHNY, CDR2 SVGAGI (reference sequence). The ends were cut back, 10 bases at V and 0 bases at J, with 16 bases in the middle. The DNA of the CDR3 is TGTGCCACCCACACGGGGGTCATCTCCTATAATTCACCCCTCCACTTT. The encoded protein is CATHTGVISYNSPLHF.

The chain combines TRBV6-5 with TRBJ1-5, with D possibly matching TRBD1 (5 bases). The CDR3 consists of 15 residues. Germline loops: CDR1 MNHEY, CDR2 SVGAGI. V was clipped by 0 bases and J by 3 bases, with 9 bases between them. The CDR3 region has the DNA TGTGCCAGCAGTTACTCTACAGGCGCCAATCAGCCCCAGCATTTT. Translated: CASSYSTGANQPQHF.

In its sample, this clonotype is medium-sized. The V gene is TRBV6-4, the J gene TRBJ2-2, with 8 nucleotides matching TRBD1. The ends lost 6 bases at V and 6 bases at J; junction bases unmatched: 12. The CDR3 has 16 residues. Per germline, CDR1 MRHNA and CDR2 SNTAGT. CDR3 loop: CASSETPGQGSGELFF. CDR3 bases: TGTGCCAGCAGCGAAACCCCCGGACAGGGATCCGGGGAGCTGTTTTTT.

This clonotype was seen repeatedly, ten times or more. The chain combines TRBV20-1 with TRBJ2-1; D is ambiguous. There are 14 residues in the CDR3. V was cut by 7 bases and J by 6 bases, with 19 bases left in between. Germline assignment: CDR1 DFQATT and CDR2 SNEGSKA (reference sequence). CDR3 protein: CSVDGRSWGNEQFF. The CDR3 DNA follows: TGCAGTGTCGACGGCCGCTCCTGGGGCAATGAGCAGTTCTTC.

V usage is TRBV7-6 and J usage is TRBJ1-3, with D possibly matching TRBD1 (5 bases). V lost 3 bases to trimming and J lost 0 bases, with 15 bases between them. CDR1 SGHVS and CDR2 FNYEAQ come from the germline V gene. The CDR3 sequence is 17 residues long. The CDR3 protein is CASSFMLGGSSGNTIYF. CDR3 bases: TGTGCCAGCAGCTTTATGTTGGGGGGGAGCTCTGGAAACACCATATATTTT.

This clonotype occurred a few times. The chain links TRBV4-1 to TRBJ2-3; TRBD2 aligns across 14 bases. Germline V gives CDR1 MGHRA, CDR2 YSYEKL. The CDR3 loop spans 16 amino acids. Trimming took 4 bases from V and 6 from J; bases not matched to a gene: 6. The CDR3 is CASSLRLAGGYDTQYF. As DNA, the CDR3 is TGCGCCAGCAGCCTTCGACTAGCGGGGGGGTATGATACGCAGTATTTT.